The sequence of this TCR beta chain was determined in a study of T cell responses to AZD1222 COVID-19 vaccine. General study points: Vaccination with two AZD1222 doses was followed by a rise in Spike-specific TCR breadth and depth.

A remark on this clone: Antigen: not known.

CDR1 LGHNA and CDR2 YSLEER come from the germline V gene. V was trimmed by 2 bases and J by 6 bases, leaving 11 bases between them. The CDR3 has 14 residues. Sequencing was performed with immunoSEQ multiplex PCR; in TCRdb, only in-frame clones are kept and a portion is missing. The profile shows 200,000 or so clones, over 85% of them singletons. The chain combines TRBV4-3 with TRBJ1-5, with a possible D match to TRBD1 (6 bases). This clonotype was sampled from an adult who received the AZD1222 COVID-19 vaccine. The sample here was peripheral blood, taken 28 days after the second AZD1222 dose. The CDR3 spells CASSQRQGSQPQHF. CDR3 bases: TGCGCCAGCAGCCAACGGCAGGGGAGTCAGCCCCAGCATTTT.